This note documents a single TCR beta chain sequence. The data were taken from a study of blood T cell repertoires in COVID-19. Overall study: The analysed material was cDNA or gDNA that came from T cells, B-cell-depleted T cells, or PBMCs.

Losses at the gene ends were 4 bases for V and 1 base for J; bases not matched to a gene: 7. The CDR3 has 15 residues. Per the germline V gene, CDR1 is SGHTS and CDR2 is YDEGEE. Authors' processing steps: Amplifying reference gene primers gave estimates of nucleated cell counts. Produced via immunoSEQ multiplex PCR; TCRdb's table is partial and in-frame only. Clone size and V and J calls were adopted from that table, with D and trimming inferred from the DNA. The sample records 110,000 or so clones, 80% to 90% being singletons. The receptor was isolated from a man in his sixties or seventies who had recovered from COVID-19. V and J are TRBV5-8 and TRBJ2-7, with TRBD2 matching 8 bases. The sample consisted of peripheral blood. The CDR3 sequence: CASSLITSGSYEQYF. Written as DNA, the CDR3 is TGTGCCAGCAGCCTAATAACTAGCGGATCCTACGAGCAGTACTTC. The full variable domain, with the rest looked up from reference TRBV5-8 and TRBJ2-7, is EAGVTQSPTHLIKTRGQQATLRCSPISGHTSVYWYQQALGLGLQFLLWYDEGEERNRGNFPPRFSGRQFPNYSSELNVNALELEDSALYLCASSLITSGSYEQYFGPGTRLTVT.